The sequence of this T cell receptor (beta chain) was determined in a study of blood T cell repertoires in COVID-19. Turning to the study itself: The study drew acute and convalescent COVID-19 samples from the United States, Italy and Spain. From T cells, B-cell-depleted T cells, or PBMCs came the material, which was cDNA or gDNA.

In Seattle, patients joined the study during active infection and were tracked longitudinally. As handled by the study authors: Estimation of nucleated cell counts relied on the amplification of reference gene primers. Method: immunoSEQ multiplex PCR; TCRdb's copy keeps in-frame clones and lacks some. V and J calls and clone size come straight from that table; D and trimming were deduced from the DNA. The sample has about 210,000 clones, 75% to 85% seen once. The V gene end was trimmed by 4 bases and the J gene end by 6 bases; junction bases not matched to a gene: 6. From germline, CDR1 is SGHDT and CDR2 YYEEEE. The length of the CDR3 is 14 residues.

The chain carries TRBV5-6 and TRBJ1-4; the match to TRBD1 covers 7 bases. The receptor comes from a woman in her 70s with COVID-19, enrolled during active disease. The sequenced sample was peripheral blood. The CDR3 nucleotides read TGTGCCAGCAGCACCGGGACAGAGGATGAAAAACTGTTTTTT. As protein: CASSTGTEDEKLFF.